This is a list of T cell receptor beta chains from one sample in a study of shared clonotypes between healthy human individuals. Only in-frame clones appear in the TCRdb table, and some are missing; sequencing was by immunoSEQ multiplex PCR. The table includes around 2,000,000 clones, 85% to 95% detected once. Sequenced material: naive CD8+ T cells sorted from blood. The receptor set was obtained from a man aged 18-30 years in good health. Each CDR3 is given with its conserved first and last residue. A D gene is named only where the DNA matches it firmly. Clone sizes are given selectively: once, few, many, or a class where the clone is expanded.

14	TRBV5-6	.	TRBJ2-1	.	TGTGCCAGCAGCTTGTTCTCGCAGGACAATGAGCAGTTCTTC	CASSLFSQDNEQFF
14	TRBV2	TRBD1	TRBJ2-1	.	TGTGCCACATATGGGGGACAGGGGCCCAATGAGCAGTTCTTC	CATYGGQGPNEQFF
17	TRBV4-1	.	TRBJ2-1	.	TGCGCCAGCAGCCTAGGGCCTCCTAGCCGGTCCTACAATGAGCAGTTCTTC	CASSLGPPSRSYNEQFF
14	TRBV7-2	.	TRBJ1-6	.	TGTGCCAGCAGCCCCGAGGTGGTGAATTCACCCCTCCACTTT	CASSPEVVNSPLHF
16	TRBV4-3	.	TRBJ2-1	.	TGCGCCAGCAGCCAAGGGCCGGGAGACTCCTACAATGAGCAGTTCTTC	CASSQGPGDSYNEQFF
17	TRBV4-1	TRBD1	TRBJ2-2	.	TGCGCCAGCAGCCAAGTGGTTGAGGCAGGGGGCAACGGGGAGCTGTTTTTT	CASSQVVEAGGNGELFF
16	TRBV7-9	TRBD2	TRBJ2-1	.	TGTGCCAGCAGCTTACCGGCGGGAGCCTCCTACAATGAGCAGTTCTTC	CASSLPAGASYNEQFF
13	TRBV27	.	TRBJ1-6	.	TGTGCCAGCAGTTTACCCGGCGATTCACCCCTCCACTTT	CASSLPGDSPLHF
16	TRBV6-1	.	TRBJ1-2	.	TGTGCCAGCAGTGAAGATTGGATAGGACAGTTCGACGGCTACACCTTC	CASSEDWIGQFDGYTF
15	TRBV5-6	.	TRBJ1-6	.	TGTGCCAGCAGCTTGAGAACAGCCTATAATTCACCCCTCCACTTT	CASSLRTAYNSPLHF
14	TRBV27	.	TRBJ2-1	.	TGTGCCAGCAGTTTGGTTGCAAACTACAATGAGCAGTTCTTC	CASSLVANYNEQFF
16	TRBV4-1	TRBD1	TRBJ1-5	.	TGCGCCAGCAGCCAGGAGGGACAGGGGAGCAATCAGCCCCAGCATTTT	CASSQEGQGSNQPQHF
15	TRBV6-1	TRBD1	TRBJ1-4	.	TGTGCCAGCAGCCTAGGACAGGGGATTAATGAAAAACTGTTTTTT	CASSLGQGINEKLFF
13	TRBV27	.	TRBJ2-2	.	TGTGCCAGCACGGGGATGGACACCGGGGAGCTGTTTTTT	CASTGMDTGELFF
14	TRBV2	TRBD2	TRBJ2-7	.	TGTGCCAGCAGCGGGACTAGCGGAGCCTACGAGCAGTACTTC	CASSGTSGAYEQYF
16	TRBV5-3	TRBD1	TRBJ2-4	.	TGTGCCAGAAGCGGAAGGACAGGGGGAGCCAAAAACATTCAGTACTTC	CARSGRTGGAKNIQYF
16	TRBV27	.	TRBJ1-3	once	TGTGCCAGCAGTTTATCGCAAGGGGAATCTGGAAACACCATATATTTT	CASSLSQGESGNTIYF
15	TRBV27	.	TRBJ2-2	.	TGTGCCAGCAGTTTAGTGGGGGCGCCGATCGGGGAGCTGTTTTTT	CASSLVGAPIGELFF
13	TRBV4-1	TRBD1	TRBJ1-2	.	TGCGCCAGCAGCCAAGATGGGACAGAGGGCTACACCTTC	CASSQDGTEGYTF
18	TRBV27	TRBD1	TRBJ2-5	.	TGTGCCAGCAGTTTGATCGGCCCGGGACAGGGGGTGGGGGAGACCCAGTACTTC	CASSLIGPGQGVGETQYF
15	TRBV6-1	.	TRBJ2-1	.	TGTGCCAGCAGTGAAGACAGCAGCTCCTACAATGAGCAGTTCTTC	CASSEDSSSYNEQFF
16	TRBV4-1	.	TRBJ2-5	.	TGCGCCAGCAGCCAAGATGGGGTCAATGAGCAAGAGACCCAGTACTTC	CASSQDGVNEQETQYF
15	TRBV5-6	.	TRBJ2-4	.	TGTGCCAGCAGCTTGGGAGGGTACAGTGAGGACATTCAGTACTTC	CASSLGGYSEDIQYF
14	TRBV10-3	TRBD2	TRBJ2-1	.	TGTGCCATCAGTGTGAGCGGGGTATACAATGAGCAGTTCTTC	CAISVSGVYNEQFF
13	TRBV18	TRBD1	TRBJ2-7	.	TGTGCCAGCTCTGGACAGGGGAGCTACGAGCAGTACTTC	CASSGQGSYEQYF
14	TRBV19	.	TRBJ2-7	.	TGTGCCAGTAGTATAGCCAGGGGTACCTACGAGCAGTACTTC	CASSIARGTYEQYF
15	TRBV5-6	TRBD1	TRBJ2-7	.	TGTGCCAGCAGCTGGGGGACAGGGAGGAGCGGCGAGCAGTACTTC	CASSWGTGRSGEQYF
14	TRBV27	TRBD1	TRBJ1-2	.	TGTGCCAGCAGTTTATCTGGCAGGGGGTATGGCTACACCTTC	CASSLSGRGYGYTF
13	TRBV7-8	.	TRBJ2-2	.	TGTGCCAGCAGCTTAGTTCACACCGGGGAGCTGTTTTTT	CASSLVHTGELFF
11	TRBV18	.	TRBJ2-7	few	TGTGCCAGCTCACCCGACTACGAGCAGTACTTC	CASSPDYEQYF
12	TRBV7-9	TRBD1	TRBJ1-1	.	TGTGCCAGCAGCCTCGGGACAGAAGAAGCTTTCTTT	CASSLGTEEAFF
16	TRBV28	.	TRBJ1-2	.	TGTGCCAGCAGTTCCGGACCCCTCCCCGGTGACTATGGCTACACCTTC	CASSSGPLPGDYGYTF